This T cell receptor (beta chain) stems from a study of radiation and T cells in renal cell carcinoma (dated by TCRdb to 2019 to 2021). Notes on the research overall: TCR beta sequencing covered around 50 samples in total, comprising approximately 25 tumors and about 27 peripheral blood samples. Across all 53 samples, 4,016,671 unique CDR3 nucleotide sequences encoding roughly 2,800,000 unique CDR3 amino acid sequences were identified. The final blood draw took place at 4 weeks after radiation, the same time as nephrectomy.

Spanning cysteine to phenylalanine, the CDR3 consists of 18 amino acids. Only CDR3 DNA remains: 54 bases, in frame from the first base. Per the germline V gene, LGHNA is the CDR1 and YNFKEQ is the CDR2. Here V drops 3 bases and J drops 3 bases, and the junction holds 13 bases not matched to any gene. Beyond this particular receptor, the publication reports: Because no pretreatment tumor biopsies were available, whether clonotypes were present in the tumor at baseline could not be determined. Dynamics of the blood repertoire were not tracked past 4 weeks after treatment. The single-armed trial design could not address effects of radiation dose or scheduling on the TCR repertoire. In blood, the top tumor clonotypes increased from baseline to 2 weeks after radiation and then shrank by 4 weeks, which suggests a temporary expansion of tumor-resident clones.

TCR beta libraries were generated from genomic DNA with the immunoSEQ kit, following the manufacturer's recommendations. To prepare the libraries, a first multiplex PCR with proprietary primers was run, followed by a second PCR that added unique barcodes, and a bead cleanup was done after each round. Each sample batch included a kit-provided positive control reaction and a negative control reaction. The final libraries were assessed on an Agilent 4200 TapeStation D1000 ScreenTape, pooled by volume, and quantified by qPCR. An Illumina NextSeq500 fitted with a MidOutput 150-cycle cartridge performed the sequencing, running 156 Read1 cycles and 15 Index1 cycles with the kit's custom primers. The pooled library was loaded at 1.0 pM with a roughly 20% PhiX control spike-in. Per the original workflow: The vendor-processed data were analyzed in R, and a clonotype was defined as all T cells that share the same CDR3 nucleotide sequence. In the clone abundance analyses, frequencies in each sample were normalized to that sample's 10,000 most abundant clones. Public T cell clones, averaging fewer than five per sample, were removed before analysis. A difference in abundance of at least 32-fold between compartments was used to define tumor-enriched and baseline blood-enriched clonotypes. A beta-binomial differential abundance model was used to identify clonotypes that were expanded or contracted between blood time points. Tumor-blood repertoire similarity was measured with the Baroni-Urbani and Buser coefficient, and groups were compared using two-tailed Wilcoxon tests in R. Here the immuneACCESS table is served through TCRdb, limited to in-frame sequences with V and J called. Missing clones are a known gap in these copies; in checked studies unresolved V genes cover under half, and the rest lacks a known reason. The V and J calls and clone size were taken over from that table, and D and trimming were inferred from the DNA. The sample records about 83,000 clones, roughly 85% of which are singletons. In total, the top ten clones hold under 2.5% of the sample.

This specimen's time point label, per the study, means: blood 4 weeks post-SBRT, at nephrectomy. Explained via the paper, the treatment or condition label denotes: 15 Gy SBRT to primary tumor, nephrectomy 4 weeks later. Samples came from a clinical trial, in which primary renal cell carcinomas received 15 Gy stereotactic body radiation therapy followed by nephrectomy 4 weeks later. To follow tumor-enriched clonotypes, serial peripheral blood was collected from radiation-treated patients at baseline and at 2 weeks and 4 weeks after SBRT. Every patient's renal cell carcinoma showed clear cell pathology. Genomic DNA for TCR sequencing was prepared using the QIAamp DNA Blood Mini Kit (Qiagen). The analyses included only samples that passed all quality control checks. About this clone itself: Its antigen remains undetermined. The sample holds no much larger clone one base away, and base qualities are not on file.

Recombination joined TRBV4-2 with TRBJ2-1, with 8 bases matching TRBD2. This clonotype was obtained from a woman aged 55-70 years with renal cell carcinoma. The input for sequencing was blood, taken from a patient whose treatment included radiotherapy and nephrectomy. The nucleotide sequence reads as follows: TGTGCCAGCAGCCAGATCTTCCTACCGGGACTAGTCTACAATGAGCAGTTCTTC. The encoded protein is CASSQIFLPGLVYNEQFF.